The 9 T cell receptor beta chains below all came from one sample that was sequenced in a study of cytomegalovirus exposure and HLA in healthy donors. Primers: 60 Vbeta forward and 13 Jbeta reverse. The assay was immunoSEQ multiplex PCR, and TCRdb's table has in-frame clones only and misses some. This sample has approximately 89,000 clones; roughly two thirds occur once, and the top ten carry approximately 1.1%. Specimen: PBMCs. All receptors derive from a female donor in good health and CMV-seronegative.

The chain carries TRBV5-1 and TRBJ2-7; TRBD1 matches at 7 bases. The CDR3 is 14 amino acids. From germline, CDR1 is SGHRS and CDR2 YFSETQ. V dropped 7 bases and J dropped 2; count of bases not matched to a gene: 9. The CDR3 is CASSPGGTTYEQYF. DNA of the CDR3: TGCGCCAGCTCCCCAGGGGGAACGACCTACGAGCAGTACTTC.

This clone was recorded a few times. This chain connects TRBV5-6 to TRBJ1-2; D might be TRBD1 (6 bases). Germline loops: CDR1 SGHDT, CDR2 YYEEEE. The V gene lost 4 bases and the J gene lost 8 bases, with 18 bases spanning the gap. The CDR3 is made up of 14 amino acids. DNA for the CDR3: TGTGCCAGCAGCCTAACAGGGTTTGAGGGAGGCTACACCTTC. Amino acid sequence: CASSLTGFEGGYTF.

The chain is built from TRBV9 and TRBJ2-3; TRBD2 aligns across 8 bases. The CDR3 is 16 residues long. With 0 bases clipped from V and 3 bases from J, the junction kept 6 bases outside the gene matches. Germline CDR1 SGDLS, CDR2 YYNGEE. CDR3 region: CASSVDGAGGTDTQYF. CDR3 bases: TGTGCCAGCAGCGTAGATGGCGCGGGGGGAACAGATACGCAGTATTTT.

V gene TRBV6-5 combines with J gene TRBJ2-1; 7 positions match TRBD2. Germline trimming cut 2 bases from V and 3 bases from J; bases unmatched to any gene: 7. The CDR3 extends over 16 amino acids. The germline V gene encodes CDR1 MNHEY and CDR2 SVGAGI. The CDR3 loop is CASSYTRLAFYNEQFF. For the CDR3, the DNA is TGTGCCAGCAGTTACACTAGACTAGCTTTCTACAATGAGCAGTTCTTC.

The chain recombines TRBV7-2 with TRBJ1-2; no reliable D call. V shed 5 bases and J shed 7 bases, with 20 bases lying between them. Germline CDR1 SGHTA, CDR2 FQGNSA. The CDR3 totals 15 residues. The CDR3 region is CASSDYYWTGSGYTF. Here the CDR3 DNA reads TGTGCCAGCAGCGATTACTATTGGACTGGGAGTGGCTACACCTTC.

The rearrangement uses TRBV5-1 and TRBJ2-1, with D maybe TRBD1 (6 bases). The CDR3 is 17 residues long. Germline CDR1 reads SGHRS; CDR2 reads YFSETQ. V was clipped by 3 bases and J by 2 bases, with 18 bases between them. The CDR3: CASSSSPSQGTYNEQFF. The DNA of the CDR3 is TGCGCCAGCAGCTCCTCGCCGAGCCAGGGGACCTACAATGAGCAGTTCTTC.

There are a few counts of this clone. This chain joins TRBV7-2 and TRBJ1-2; tentative D call: TRBD1 (5 bases). V dropped 3 bases and J dropped 0 bases, with 8 bases sitting between them. The CDR3 contains 14 residues. Per the germline V gene, CDR1 is SGHTA and CDR2 is FQGNSA. CDR3 bases: TGTGCCAGCAGCTTCGGGGGACCTAACTATGGCTACACCTTC. Encoded protein: CASSFGGPNYGYTF. Combining the CDR3 with reference TRBV7-2 and TRBJ1-2 gives the whole variable domain GAGVSQSPSNKVTEKGKDVELRCDPISGHTALYWYRQSLGQGLEFLIYFQGNSAPDKSGLPSDRFSAERTGGSVSTLTIQRTQQEDSAVYLCASSFGGPNYGYTFGSGTRLTVV.

DNA for the CDR3: TGTGCCAGCAGCCTCGGGAGAGCCTACGAGCAGTACTTC. This translates into CASSLGRAYEQYF. This chain links TRBV7-2 with TRBJ2-7; D may be TRBD2 (6 bases). The CDR3 spans 13 residues. V gave up 5 bases and J gave up 2 bases, with 10 bases separating them. CDR1 is SGHTA, CDR2 FQGNSA, per germline. Together with reference TRBV7-2 and TRBJ2-7, the CDR3 gives the full variable domain: GAGVSQSPSNKVTEKGKDVELRCDPISGHTALYWYRQSLGQGLEFLIYFQGNSAPDKSGLPSDRFSAERTGGSVSTLTIQRTQQEDSAVYLCASSLGRAYEQYFGPGTRLTVT.

The rearrangement links TRBV27 to TRBJ2-5; tentative D call: TRBD2 (6 bases). Germline V gene lookup returns CDR1 MNHEY and CDR2 SMNVEV (reference sequence). V lost 10 bases and J lost 4, with 34 bases in between. The CDR3 spans 19 residues. The CDR3: CATSKLGLGFGGGRETQYF. In DNA form, the CDR3 reads TGTGCCACCTCCAAGTTGGGACTTGGTTTCGGTGGAGGTCGAGAGACCCAGTACTTC.